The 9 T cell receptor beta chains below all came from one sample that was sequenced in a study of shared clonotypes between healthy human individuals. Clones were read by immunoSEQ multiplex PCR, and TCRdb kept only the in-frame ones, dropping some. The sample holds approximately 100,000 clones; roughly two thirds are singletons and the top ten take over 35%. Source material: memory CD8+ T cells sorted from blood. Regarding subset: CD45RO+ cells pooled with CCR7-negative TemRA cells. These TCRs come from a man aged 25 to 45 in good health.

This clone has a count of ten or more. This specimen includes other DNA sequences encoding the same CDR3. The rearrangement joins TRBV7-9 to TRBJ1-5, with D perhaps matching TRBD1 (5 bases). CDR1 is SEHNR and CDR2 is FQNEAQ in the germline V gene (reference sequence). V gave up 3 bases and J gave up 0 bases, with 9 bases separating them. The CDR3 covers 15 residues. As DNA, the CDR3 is TGTGCCAGCAGCTTGGGAGACAGTAGCAATCAGCCCCAGCATTTT. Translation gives CASSLGDSSNQPQHF.

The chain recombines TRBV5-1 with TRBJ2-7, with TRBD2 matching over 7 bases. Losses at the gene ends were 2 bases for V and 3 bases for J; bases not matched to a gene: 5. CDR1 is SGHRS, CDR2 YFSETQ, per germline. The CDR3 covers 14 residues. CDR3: CASSLSSGYYEQYF. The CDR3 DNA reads TGCGCCAGCAGCTTATCTAGCGGATACTACGAGCAGTACTTC.

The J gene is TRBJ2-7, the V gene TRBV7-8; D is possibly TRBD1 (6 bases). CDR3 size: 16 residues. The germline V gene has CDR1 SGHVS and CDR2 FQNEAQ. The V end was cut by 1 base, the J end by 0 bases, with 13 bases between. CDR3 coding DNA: TGTGCCAGCAGCTTAGTAGGTGAGGACAGCTCCTACGAGCAGTACTTC. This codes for CASSLVGEDSSYEQYF.

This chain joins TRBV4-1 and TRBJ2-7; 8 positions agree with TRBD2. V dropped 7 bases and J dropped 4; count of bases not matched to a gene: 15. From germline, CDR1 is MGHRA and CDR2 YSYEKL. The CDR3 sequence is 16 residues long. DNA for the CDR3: TGCGCCAGCACGCAGTCGGCGGGAGGCCGTGTTTACGAGCAGTACTTC. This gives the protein CASTQSAGGRVYEQYF.

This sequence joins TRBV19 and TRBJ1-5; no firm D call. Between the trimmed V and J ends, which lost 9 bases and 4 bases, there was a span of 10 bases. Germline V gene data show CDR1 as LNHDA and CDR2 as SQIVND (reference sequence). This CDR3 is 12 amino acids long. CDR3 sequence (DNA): TGTGCCAGCGAGGACTGGAATCAGCCCCAGCATTTT. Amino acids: CASEDWNQPQHF.

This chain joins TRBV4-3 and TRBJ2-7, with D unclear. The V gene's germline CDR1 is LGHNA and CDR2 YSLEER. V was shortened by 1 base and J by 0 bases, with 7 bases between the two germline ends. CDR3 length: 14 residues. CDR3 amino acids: CASSQAWGSYEQYF. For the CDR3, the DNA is TGCGCCAGCAGCCAAGCTTGGGGCTCCTACGAGCAGTACTTC.

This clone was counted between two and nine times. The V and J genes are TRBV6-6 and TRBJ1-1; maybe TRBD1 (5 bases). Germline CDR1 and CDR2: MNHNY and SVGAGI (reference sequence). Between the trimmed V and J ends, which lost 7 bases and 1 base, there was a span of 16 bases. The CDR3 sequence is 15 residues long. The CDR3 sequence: CASIPVEQENTEAFF. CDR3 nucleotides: TGTGCCAGCATCCCCGTGGAACAGGAGAACACTGAAGCTTTCTTT.

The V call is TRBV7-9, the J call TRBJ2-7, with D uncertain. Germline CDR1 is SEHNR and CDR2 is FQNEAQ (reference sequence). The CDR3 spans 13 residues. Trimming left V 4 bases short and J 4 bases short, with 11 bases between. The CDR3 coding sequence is TGTGCCAGCAGCTCGGTTGGGCATTACGAGCAGTACTTC. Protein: CASSSVGHYEQYF.

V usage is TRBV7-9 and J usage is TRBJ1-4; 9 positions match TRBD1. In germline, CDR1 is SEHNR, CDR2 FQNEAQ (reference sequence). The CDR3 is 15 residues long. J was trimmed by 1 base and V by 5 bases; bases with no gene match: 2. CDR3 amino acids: CASSGGQGTNEKLFF. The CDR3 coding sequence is TGTGCCAGCAGCGGGGGACAGGGAACTAATGAAAAACTGTTTTTT.